Below are 10 T cell receptor beta chains sequenced from a single sample in a study of blood T cell repertoires in COVID-19. TCRdb's copy holds only in-frame clones and misses some; the assay was immunoSEQ multiplex PCR. The sample holds roughly 160,000 clones; 80% to 90% are singletons and the top ten take around 8.3%. Sequences were obtained from peripheral blood. The origin of the receptors is a man in his sixties with acute or convalescent COVID-19.

The chain combines TRBV4-1 with TRBJ2-3; no clear D gene. CDR1 MGHRA and CDR2 YSYEKL come from the germline V gene. The germline V and J ends were trimmed by 0 bases and 3 bases, with 13 bases remaining between them. The CDR3 has 16 residues. The CDR3 region is CASSQDGPQKTDTQYF. Written as DNA, the CDR3 is TGCGCCAGCAGCCAAGATGGGCCCCAAAAGACAGATACGCAGTATTTT.

The DNA of the CDR3 is TGTGCCAGCACCAACGCCGGGACTCCCGGGGCCCAGTACTTC. The encoded protein is CASTNAGTPGAQYF. This chain connects TRBV7-9 to TRBJ2-5, with D perhaps matching TRBD2 (6 bases). V shed 7 bases and J shed 9 bases, with 21 bases lying between them. Germline V gene data show CDR1 as SEHNR and CDR2 as FQNEAQ (reference sequence). The CDR3 runs to 14 residues.

V and J are TRBV18 and TRBJ2-1; 8 positions agree with TRBD2. This CDR3 contains 14 residues. The V segment lost 1 base and the J segment 8 bases; nucleotides outside the gene matches: 4. CDR1 is KGHSH, CDR2 LQKENI, per germline. The CDR3 is CASSPLAGSHEQFF. The DNA of the CDR3 is TGTGCCAGCTCACCACTAGCGGGAAGCCATGAGCAGTTCTTC.

The V and J genes are TRBV20-1 and TRBJ1-2, with 10 bases aligning to TRBD1. The ends lost 6 bases at V and 5 bases at J; junction bases unmatched: 9. Germline V gene sequence: CDR1 DFQATT, CDR2 SNEGSKA (reference sequence). The CDR3 is 14 residues long. The DNA of the CDR3 is TGCAGTGCCAGTGGGACAGGGGATTATTATGGCTACACCTTC. Amino acid sequence: CSASGTGDYYGYTF.

This clone was seen a handful of times. The J gene is TRBJ1-3, the V gene TRBV7-9, with no clear D. V was pared by 6 bases and J by 3 bases, with 27 bases between. Germline assignment: CDR1 SEHNR and CDR2 FQNEAQ (reference sequence). The CDR3 has 19 residues. The CDR3 coding sequence is TGTGCCAGCAGTCCCCCACCCTTTGGGCCTCAAACCTATGGAAACACCATATATTTT. This translates into CASSPPPFGPQTYGNTIYF.

The CDR3 DNA follows: TGTGCCACCAGTGATTTTTCTAGCTCAGGGACCCAGTACTTC. Residues: CATSDFSSSGTQYF. The rearrangement uses TRBV24-1 and TRBJ2-5; possibly TRBD2 for D (5 bases). This CDR3 is built from 14 residues. Germline CDR1 reads KGHDR; CDR2 reads SFDVKD. V lost 1 base to trimming and J lost 7 bases, with 12 bases between them.

The chain uses TRBV12-5 and TRBJ2-2; D possibly corresponds to TRBD2 (6 bases). Trimming cost V 6 bases and J 6 bases, with 14 bases left between them. The CDR3 contains 14 residues. CDR1 is LGHNT and CDR2 is FRNRAP in the germline V gene. The CDR3 bases are TGTGCTAGTGGCTCGCGACTAGATGCCGGGGAGCTGTTTTTT. Amino acids: CASGSRLDAGELFF.

V is TRBV28 and J is TRBJ2-7, with a possible D match to TRBD1 (5 bases). This CDR3 spans 12 amino acids. Between the trimmed V and J ends, which lost 6 bases and 3 bases, there was a span of 9 bases. Germline V gives CDR1 MDHEN, CDR2 SYDVKM. The CDR3 reads CASRSGFYEQYF. As DNA, the CDR3 is TGTGCCAGCAGATCAGGGTTCTACGAGCAGTACTTC.

This chain uses TRBV24-1 with TRBJ1-1; no firm D call. The ends were cut back, 12 bases at V and 6 bases at J, with 7 bases in the middle. The germline V gene encodes CDR1 KGHDR and CDR2 SFDVKD. CDR3 length equals 9 residues. The CDR3 region is CAPPAEAFF. CDR3 in DNA: TGTGCCCCTCCCGCTGAAGCTTTCTTT.

The rearrangement joins TRBV4-2 to TRBJ2-1, with 8 nucleotides matching TRBD2. The V and J ends lost 0 bases and 4 bases, in that order; junction bases with no gene match: 8. Germline V gene lookup returns CDR1 LGHNA and CDR2 YNFKEQ. CDR3 length: 17 amino acids. The CDR3 DNA sequence: TGTGCCAGCAGCCAAGATTCTGCGACTAGCGAGTACAATGAGCAGTTCTTC. It encodes CASSQDSATSEYNEQFF.